Below are 22 T cell receptor beta chains sequenced from a single sample in a study of T cell repertoires in cytomegalovirus infection. TCRdb reanalysed the reads using MiXCR and keeps one entry per CDR3 protein. Here the sample spans 180,000 or so distinct CDR3 sequences, 17% being singletons. Sequencing was performed on CD8+ T cells from PBMCs. The receptors shown here come from a human donor in good health (CMV status not recorded). Some clones in this sample may be carry-over from other donors' samples.

V usage is TRBV6-5 and J usage is TRBJ2-6; no clear D. V shed 2 bases and J shed 6 bases, with 11 bases lying between them. CDR1 is MNHEY, CDR2 SVGAGI, per germline. This CDR3 contains 15 residues. The CDR3 coding sequence is TGTGCCAGCAGTTACGCCCCTGTTGAGGCCAACGTCCTGACTTTC. Its protein is CASSYAPVEANVLTF.

This clonotype was observed a handful of times. The chain is built from TRBV7-7 and TRBJ1-1; D is unresolved. This CDR3 spans 13 amino acids. Trimming left V 5 bases short and J 6 bases short, with 13 bases between. Germline V gene lookup returns CDR1 SSHAT and CDR2 FNYEAQ (reference sequence). CDR3 coding DNA: TGTGCCAGCAGCCCAGCGGGGTCGGCTGAAGCTTTCTTT. Translation: CASSPAGSAEAFF.

The chain links TRBV29-1 to TRBJ2-7; 12 nucleotides agree with TRBD2. From germline, CDR1 is SQVTM and CDR2 ANQGSEA. Losses at the gene ends were 1 base for V and 1 base for J; bases not matched to a gene: 11. The CDR3 is 18 residues long. The CDR3 protein is CSVEGWLAGGFPSYEQYF. As DNA, the CDR3 is TGCAGCGTTGAAGGTTGGCTAGCGGGGGGGTTCCCATCCTACGAGCAGTACTTC.

This clonotype occurred a few times. This chain uses TRBV5-6 with TRBJ2-2; the D is unclear. Trimming removed 4 bases from V and 0 bases from J, with 7 bases in between. The germline V gene encodes CDR1 SGHDT and CDR2 YYEEEE. The CDR3 runs 14 residues. The chain's CDR3 is CASSTYSNTGELFF. The CDR3 DNA sequence: TGTGCCAGCAGCACATACTCGAACACCGGGGAGCTGTTTTTT.

This clonotype was found a few times. V usage is TRBV7-9 and J usage is TRBJ2-2; the D is unclear. Germline V CDR1 and CDR2: SEHNR, FQNEAQ (reference sequence). With 6 bases removed from V and 1 base from J, the gap between germline ends came to 12 bases. The CDR3 spans 15 residues. The CDR3 sequence is CASRIKARNTGELFF. The CDR3 DNA reads as TGTGCCAGCAGGATAAAAGCCAGGAACACCGGGGAGCTGTTTTTT.

A few counts support this clonotype. The chain is built from TRBV28 and TRBJ2-1; D possibly corresponds to TRBD1 (6 bases). The CDR3 sequence is 15 residues long. Germline CDR1 and CDR2: MDHEN and SYDVKM. Between the trimmed V and J ends, which lost 2 bases and 3 bases, there was a span of 11 bases. The CDR3 is CASSLRGQYYNEQFF. DNA of the CDR3: TGTGCCAGCAGTTTACGAGGACAGTACTACAATGAGCAGTTCTTC.

In regard to this clonotype: Since a much larger clone is just one base distant, this may be a read error. The gene calls are TRBV28 and TRBJ2-1, with D uncertain. Deletions cut 5 bases from V and 6 bases from J, with 2 bases between. This CDR3 region has 10 residues. The germline V gene has CDR1 MDHEN and CDR2 SYDVKM. CDR3 loop: CASSINEQFF. The CDR3 DNA reads TGTGCCAGCAGTATCAATGAGCAGTTCTTC. Full variable domain (rest looked up from reference TRBV28 and TRBJ2-1): DVKVTQSSRYLVKRTGEKVFLECVQDMDHENMFWYRQDPGLGLRLIYFSYDVKMKEKGDIPEGYSVSREKKERFSLILESASTNQTSMYLCASSINEQFFGPGTRLTVL.

This clonotype was detected only a few times. The V gene is TRBV5-8, the J gene TRBJ2-7; D not resolved. The CDR3 has 15 amino acids. The germline V gene has CDR1 SGHTS and CDR2 YDEGEE. V lost 4 bases, J lost 2 bases, and 16 bases lay in between. CDR3 nucleotide sequence: TGTGCCAGCAGCCCCTGGGGTTCCCCAACCTACGAGCAGTACTTC. Amino acids: CASSPWGSPTYEQYF.

A note on this clonotype: A junction boundary mismatches the germline segment, possibly from a read error. The chain uses TRBV7-6 and TRBJ2-5; D may be TRBD2 (5 bases). Germline V gene data show CDR1 as SGHVS and CDR2 as FNYEAQ. There are 13 residues in the CDR3. CDR3 sequence: CASSLRARETQYF. The CDR3 DNA is TGTGCTAGCAGTCTGAGGGCGCGAGAGACCCAGTACTTC.

The chain joins TRBV19 to TRBJ1-1, with no clear D. CDR1 is LNHDA and CDR2 is SQIVND in the germline V gene (reference sequence). Trimming shortened V by 4 bases and J by 0 bases, and 12 bases separated the two germline ends. The CDR3 is 15 residues long. The CDR3 loop reads CASSTRSQLNTEAFF. In DNA, the CDR3 is TGTGCCAGTAGTACCCGTTCGCAGCTGAACACTGAAGCTTTCTTT.

V and J are TRBV27 and TRBJ2-4; D call uncertain. The length of the CDR3 is 11 residues. Germline CDR1 and CDR2: MNHEY and SMNVEV (reference sequence). V was clipped by 5 bases and J by 9 bases, with 8 bases between them. Here the CDR3 DNA reads TGTGCCAGCAGTCTCGGAAGCATTCAGTACTTC. It translates to CASSLGSIQYF.

This clonotype was recorded once. The V and J genes are TRBV14 and TRBJ1-3; the D gene is possibly TRBD1 (5 bases). The CDR3 length is 16 residues. Trimming left V 4 bases short and J 3 bases short, with 16 bases between. From germline, CDR1 is SGHDN and CDR2 FVKESK. The CDR3 nucleotides are TGTGCCAGCAGCCCCCCGGGACCTGGAATTGGAAACACCATATATTTT. Translation: CASSPPGPGIGNTIYF. Supplemented by reference TRBV14 and TRBJ1-3, the full variable domain reads EAGVTQFPSHSVIEKGQTVTLRCDPISGHDNLYWYRRVMGKEIKFLLHFVKESKQDESGMPNNRFLAERTGGTYSTLKVQPAELEDSGVYFCASSPPGPGIGNTIYFGEGSWLTVV.

The sample holds a few counts of this clonotype. This chain links TRBV7-2 with TRBJ2-7; D may be TRBD1 (6 bases). The CDR3 totals 15 residues. Germline CDR1 is SGHTA and CDR2 is FQGNSA. Trimming left V 5 bases short and J 3 bases short, with 17 bases between. The CDR3 protein is CASSPARGERYEQYF. The CDR3 DNA follows: TGTGCCAGCAGCCCCGCCAGGGGCGAACGCTACGAGCAGTACTTC.

This chain uses TRBV7-2 with TRBJ1-6, with D unresolved. Germline V CDR1 and CDR2: SGHTA, FQGNSA. The CDR3 length is 17 residues. Trimming shortened V by 5 bases and J by 0 bases, and 14 bases separated the two germline ends. The CDR3 DNA sequence: TGTGCCAGCAGCCTAACCTGGGCTGTCTCCTATAATTCACCCCTCCACTTT. Its protein product is CASSLTWAVSYNSPLHF.

This clonotype came up a few times. The chain has TRBV15 and TRBJ1-1; D gene ambiguous. This CDR3 has 15 residues. Trimming cost V 3 bases and J 8 bases, with 19 bases left between them. Germline V gene lookup returns CDR1 LNHNV and CDR2 YYDKDF (reference sequence). The CDR3 nucleotides are TGTGCCACCAGCAGGGCCCCGGGGAGAGTGGACGAAGCTTTCTTT. This codes for CATSRAPGRVDEAFF.

This clonotype has just a few counts. The chain recombines TRBV6-4 with TRBJ2-2; D remains unclear. Germline CDR1 and CDR2: MRHNA and SNTAGT. The CDR3 has 15 residues. V lost 0 bases to trimming and J lost 6 bases, with 11 bases between them. The CDR3 nucleotides are TGTGCCAGCAGTGACTCCCTAGACGGCTCCGGGGAGCTGTTTTTT. Protein: CASSDSLDGSGELFF.

In this sample, this clonotype turned up a few times. J is TRBJ1-1 and V is TRBV4-1; D unresolved. This CDR3 contains 14 residues. V was clipped by 3 bases and J by 1 base, with 9 bases between them. Germline V gene sequence: CDR1 MGHRA, CDR2 YSYEKL. DNA of the CDR3: TGCGCCAGCAGCCACAATGGGGAGAACACTGAAGCTTTCTTT. It codes for CASSHNGENTEAFF.

V is TRBV7-9 and J is TRBJ2-1, with TRBD1 matching 10 bases. J gave up 3 bases and V 3 bases, and 2 bases lay outside the gene matches. The CDR3 covers 15 residues. Germline-derived CDR1 and CDR2 are SEHNR and FQNEAQ (reference sequence). The CDR3 reads CASSLGQGIYNEQFF. DNA of the CDR3: TGTGCCAGCAGCTTGGGACAGGGGATCTACAATGAGCAGTTCTTC.

The sample holds a few counts of this clonotype. The rearrangement uses TRBV27 and TRBJ2-7; weak D call: TRBD2 (6 bases). The CDR3 covers 13 residues. With 4 bases removed from V and 2 bases from J, the gap between germline ends came to 9 bases. Germline CDR1 and CDR2: MNHEY and SMNVEV (reference sequence). The CDR3 nucleotides are TGTGCCAGCAGTTGGGGACTTGCCTACGAGCAGTACTTC. Translating it yields CASSWGLAYEQYF.

This clonotype was seen a handful of times. The chain carries TRBV6-1 and TRBJ1-4; tentative D call: TRBD1 (5 bases). The CDR3 loop spans 14 amino acids. Germline loops: CDR1 MNHNS, CDR2 SASEGT. Trimming shortened V by 7 bases and J by 7 bases, and 16 bases separated the two germline ends. CDR3 nucleotide sequence: TGTGCCAGCACTGGACGAGACAGAACTGAAAAACTGTTTTTT. Its protein product is CASTGRDRTEKLFF.

In this sample, this clonotype turned up a few times. This chain joins TRBV13 and TRBJ1-1; 7 nucleotides match TRBD1. The junction had 6 bases not matched to a gene; V was cut back by 2 bases and J by 0 bases. Germline V lookup: CDR1 PRHDT, CDR2 FYEKMQ (reference sequence). CDR3 length equals 16 residues. CDR3 in DNA: TGTGCCAGCAGCTTATTGACAGGGACCTTGAACACTGAAGCTTTCTTT. Its translation is CASSLLTGTLNTEAFF.

The CDR3, as DNA: TGTGCCACCAGCAGAGATAGGTGGCAGGGGTGGGAGCAGTACTTC. As protein: CATSRDRWQGWEQYF. The chain couples TRBV15 to TRBJ2-7, with a possible D match to TRBD1 (6 bases). This CDR3 spans 15 amino acids. Trimming left V 0 bases short and J 7 bases short, with 16 bases between. Germline V gene lookup returns CDR1 LNHNV and CDR2 YYDKDF (reference sequence).